Following are 8 T cell receptor beta chains from one sample sequenced in a study of long-term antiretroviral therapy in people with HIV (dated by TCRdb to the early 2020s). Sequencing of the TRB variable region was done with the immunoSEQ hsTCRB v3.0 assay at survey level resolution. TCRdb holds this immuneACCESS table with in-frame rearrangements only. Some clones are missing; in checked studies, unresolved V genes explain under half, and the rest has no known cause. The sample table shows about 36,000 clones, and 80% are seen once. Less than 6% of the sample comes from the top ten. The starting material was unsorted PBMCs, obtained 3.4 years after starting antiretroviral therapy. The receptor set was obtained from a man aged 25 to 40 with HIV.

The chain carries TRBV7-9 and TRBJ2-3, with TRBD2 identical over 10 bases. Germline trimming cut 6 bases from V and 5 bases from J; bases unmatched to any gene: 8. The CDR3 totals 15 residues. From germline, CDR1 is SEHNR and CDR2 FQNEAQ (reference sequence). This CDR3 is CASSRQREGQDTQYF. In nucleotides, the CDR3 is TGTGCCAGCAGTCGACAGCGGGAGGGCCAAGATACGCAGTATTTT.

In its sample, this clone was seen a few times. The chain employs TRBV4-3 and TRBJ2-7; 7 positions agree with TRBD2. The germline CDR1 and CDR2 sequences are LGHNA and YSLEER. Unmatched junction bases numbered 7, after V lost 3 bases and J lost 5 bases. This CDR3 spans 14 amino acids. As DNA, the CDR3 is TGCGCCAGCAGCCACAGGGAGGGAGAGGACGAGCAGTACTTC. Amino acid sequence: CASSHREGEDEQYF.

The chain uses TRBV5-5 and TRBJ1-1; D is undetermined. This CDR3 has 14 amino acids. Trimming left V 5 bases short and J 6 bases short, with 17 bases between. The germline CDR1 and CDR2 sequences are SGHKS and YYEKEE (reference sequence). The CDR3 region has the DNA TGTGCCAGCAGGATATTACAGTTTCAGTCTGAAGCTTTCTTT. Protein product: CASRILQFQSEAFF.

The chain links TRBV11-3 to TRBJ2-7; 7 bases are a match to TRBD2. The CDR3 has 15 amino acids. Germline V lookup: CDR1 SGHNT, CDR2 YENEEA. V shed 1 base and J 3 bases; nucleotides not matched to a gene: 6. CDR3 residues: CASSLGAGVIYEQYF. CDR3 in DNA: TGTGCCAGCAGCTTAGGGGCGGGAGTAATCTACGAGCAGTACTTC. The complete variable domain, with remaining parts taken from reference TRBV11-3 and TRBJ2-7, reads EAGVVQSPRYKIIEKKQPVAFWCNPISGHNTLYWYLQNLGQGPELLIRYENEEAVDDSQLPKDRFSAERLKGVDSTLKIQPAELGDSAVYLCASSLGAGVIYEQYFGPGTRLTVT.

The chain links TRBV27 to TRBJ1-3; D is ambiguous. V was shortened by 2 bases and J by 0 bases, with 14 bases between the two germline ends. CDR3 length: 17 residues. From germline, CDR1 is MNHEY and CDR2 SMNVEV (reference sequence). The CDR3 region is CASSLHGLGSSGNTIYF. CDR3 nucleotide sequence: TGTGCCAGCAGTTTACACGGGTTGGGGAGCTCTGGAAACACCATATATTTT.

The genes are TRBV9 and TRBJ2-7; a possible D gene is TRBD1 (6 bases). The CDR3 is 13 amino acids. V dropped 4 bases and J dropped 4 bases, with 12 bases sitting between them. Germline CDR1 is SGDLS and CDR2 is YYNGEE. CDR3 nucleotides: TGTGCCAGCAGCCCCCCGCAGGGGTACGAGCAGTACTTC. Translating it yields CASSPPQGYEQYF.

The CDR3 is CASRTRLGLAGGPSDTQYF. The CDR3 nucleotides are TGTGCCAGCAGGACGCGGCTGGGACTAGCGGGAGGGCCATCAGATACGCAGTATTTT. The chain recombines TRBV28 with TRBJ2-3; 16 nucleotides agree with TRBD2. Losses at the gene ends were 6 bases for V and 4 bases for J; bases not matched to a gene: 13. The CDR3 is 19 residues long. Germline V gives CDR1 MDHEN, CDR2 SYDVKM.

This chain joins TRBV7-9 and TRBJ1-1; 7 bases map to TRBD1. Germline CDR1 SEHNR, CDR2 FQNEAQ (reference sequence). The CDR3 loop spans 14 amino acids. V shed 2 bases and J 0 bases; nucleotides not matched to a gene: 0. CDR3 loop: CASSLTGVNTEAFF. For the CDR3, the DNA is TGTGCCAGCAGCTTAACAGGGGTGAACACTGAAGCTTTCTTT.